This T cell receptor (beta chain) came from a study of beta chain features in type 1 diabetes. Overall study findings and caveats: Patients showed naive, central memory and Treg TCRB repertoires that appeared more similar than those of healthy donors. Shorter templates might be favored by PCR, and equally so in patients and in controls. When cDNA is sequenced, cells with high TCR expression could be over-represented.

V was pared by 3 bases and J by 9 bases, with 12 bases between. The CDR3 covers 11 residues. Germline assignment: CDR1 DFQATT and CDR2 SNEGSKA (reference sequence). There are a few counts of this clone. Antigen specificity is unknown. The entirety of the isolated RNA underwent reverse transcription, so expressed TCRB transcripts were sequenced. Assay: immunoSEQ multiplex PCR; the TCRdb copy retains only in-frame clones and omits some. The sample yields 850,000 to 900,000 clones, 15% to 20% seen once. The gene calls are TRBV20-1 and TRBJ2-7, with D perhaps matching TRBD2 (5 bases). This clonotype was obtained from a woman between 18 and 30 years old in good health. Sequenced material: naive CD4+ T cells from blood. In DNA, the CDR3 is TGCAGTGCTAGTCCGAGGGATCGGCAGTACTTC. This codes for CSASPRDRQYF.